This T cell receptor (beta chain) stems from a study of post-analysis software for immune sequencing data. The study's findings and limits: There were four or five TRBV segments more frequent in patients than controls, and TRBV5-6, TRBV5-1 and TRBV20-1 were among them.

Concerning this clonotype: The antigen remains undetermined. An end of the junction does not agree with germline; a read error may underlie this.

The CDR3 covers 16 residues. Germline V gene sequence: CDR1 SGHDT, CDR2 YYEEEE. The TCR beta cDNA libraries contained unique molecular identifiers. There were about 1 to 10 million T cells, and about half a million cDNA molecules came from them. TCRdb passed the PCR reads through MiXCR, listing each CDR3 protein once. The top ten clones hold around 15% of a sample with about 380,000 distinct CDR3 sequences, about a third of them seen once. Sample: blood. This TCR derives from a girl under 18 with multiple sclerosis. This rearrangement joins TRBV5-6 to TRBJ2-7; TRBD2 matches 12 bases. This CDR3 is CTSSFTSGGLSYEQYF. As DNA, the CDR3 is TGTACCAGCAGCTTTACTAGCGGGGGGCTTTCCTACGAGCAGTACTTC.